This section outlines one T cell receptor (beta chain) sequence together with its context. The antigen remains undetermined. Incorporated into the TCR beta cDNA libraries were unique molecular identifiers, which served to reduce PCR and sequencing biases. Yield was approximately 500,000 cDNA molecules from 1 to 10 million T cells. TCRdb re-derived calls from the PCR reads in MiXCR, one entry per CDR3 protein. The table lists hundreds of thousands of distinct CDR3 sequences, approximately 57% of them singletons. This sample is part of a study of post-analysis software for immune sequencing data. Study background: Recorded subtypes: relapsing-remitting, secondary progressive, progressive-relapsing; some patients unannotated. Study-wide points: Significantly decreased normalized Chao1 diversity was recorded for multiple sclerosis patients relative to controls.

This clonotype was sampled from a girl aged 5-17 years with multiple sclerosis. The sequenced sample consisted of blood.

The CDR3 reads CASSSWDREFVQYF. The DNA for the CDR3 is TGTGCCAGCAGCTCCTGGGACAGGGAATTCGTGCAGTACTTC. The chain combines TRBV7-6 with TRBJ2-7, with 9 nucleotides matching TRBD1. Per the germline V gene, CDR1 is SGHVS and CDR2 is FNYEAQ. V gave up 4 bases and J gave up 9 bases; unmatched junction bases: 10. The CDR3 has 14 residues.